The source of this TCR beta chain is a study of siplizumab effects on memory and regulatory T cells. Findings of the study overall: Researchers did not confirm the suppressive function of proliferating Tregs from siplizumab cultures. There appeared to be greater diversity in naive T cells than in memory cells, and naive T cells seemed major contributors to the alloresponse. Most proliferating CD4+ or CD8+ clones, roughly 80-97%, had no naive or memory assignment.

As for this clone: The antigen remains undetermined.

CDR1 and CDR2 (germline): SGDLS, YYNGEE. V was trimmed by 1 base and J by 2 bases, leaving 11 bases between them. The CDR3 totals 15 residues. Clones were sequenced by immunoSEQ multiplex PCR, and TCRdb holds only the in-frame ones, with some missing. The data contain about 50,000 clones, just over 95% of them singletons. The sample taken for sequencing was naive CD8+ T cells sorted from blood. The chain uses TRBV9 and TRBJ2-3; D unresolved. The source of this sequence is a human donor in good health. The CDR3 protein is CASSVSGPSTDTQYF. CDR3 in DNA: TGTGCCAGCAGCGTATCCGGCCCCTCCACAGATACGCAGTATTTT. The full variable domain, its missing parts supplied by reference TRBV9 and TRBJ2-3, is DSGVTQTPKHLITATGQRVTLRCSPRSGDLSVYWYQQSLDQGLQFLIQYYNGEERAKGNILERFSAQQFPDLHSELNLSSLELGDSALYFCASSVSGPSTDTQYFGPGTRLTVL.